The present T cell receptor (beta chain) was sequenced within a study of blood T cell repertoires in COVID-19. Turning to the study itself: Nucleic acid was either cDNA or gDNA, and it came from T cells, B-cell-depleted T cells, or PBMCs.

The germline CDR1 and CDR2 sequences are SGHRS and YFSETQ. The CDR3 runs 18 residues. The ends were cut back, 0 bases at V and 1 base at J, with 14 bases in the middle. Assay: immunoSEQ multiplex PCR; the TCRdb copy retains only in-frame clones and omits some. The sample consists of several thousand clones, approximately 86% of them appearing once. This TCR was sampled from a woman between 45 and 65 years old with active or convalescent COVID-19. The sequenced sample was peripheral blood. The chain employs TRBV5-1 and TRBJ2-6; the D gene is possibly TRBD2 (6 bases). In DNA form, the CDR3 reads TGCGCCAGCAGCTTGGCCGGGGCCCGGGGGTCTGGGGCCAACGTCCTGACTTTC. Residues: CASSLAGARGSGANVLTF.